This TCR beta chain was profiled in a study of response to subunit inactivated influenza vaccine. The study's findings and limits: The study's authors posited that every seasonal influenza vaccination enlists few new T cells.

TCRdb called the RT-PCR reads again in MiXCR, with one record for every CDR3 protein. The data hold roughly 670,000 distinct CDR3 sequences, with 12% to 15% observed a single time. As regards this clonotype: Its antigen is undetermined.

The length of the CDR3 is 12 residues. V shed 5 bases and J shed 11 bases, with 15 bases lying between them. From germline, CDR1 is DFQATT and CDR2 SNEGSKA (reference sequence). The material was PBMCs from blood, obtained less than 15 days before vaccination. The TCR was taken from a man in his fifties or sixties who received an inactivated influenza vaccine. The J gene is TRBJ2-2, the V gene TRBV20-1; no firm D call. The CDR3 DNA sequence: TGCAGTGCTTCCCCGGCCCGTTATGAGCTGTTTTTT. It is translated as CSASPARYELFF.